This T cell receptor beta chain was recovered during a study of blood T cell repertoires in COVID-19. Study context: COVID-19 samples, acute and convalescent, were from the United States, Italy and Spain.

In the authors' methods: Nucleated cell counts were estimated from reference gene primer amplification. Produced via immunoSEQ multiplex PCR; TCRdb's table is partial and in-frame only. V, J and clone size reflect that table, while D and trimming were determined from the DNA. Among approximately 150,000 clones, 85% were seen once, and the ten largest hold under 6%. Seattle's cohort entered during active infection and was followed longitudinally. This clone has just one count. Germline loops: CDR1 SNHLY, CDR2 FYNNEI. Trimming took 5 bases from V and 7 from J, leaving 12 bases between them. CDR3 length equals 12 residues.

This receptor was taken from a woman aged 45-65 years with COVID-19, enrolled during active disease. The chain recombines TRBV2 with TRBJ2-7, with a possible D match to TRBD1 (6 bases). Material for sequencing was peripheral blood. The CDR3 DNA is TGTGCCAGCAGTCACAGGGTTGGGGAGCAGTACTTC. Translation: CASSHRVGEQYF.